Below, 11 T cell receptor beta chains from the same sample are listed, as sequenced in a study of read filtering for tumor transcriptome and immune sequencing. From about 400 ng of RNA, a library with molecular barcoded alpha/delta and beta/gamma adaptors was made. MiXCR, run by TCRdb on the reads, gives a single entry per CDR3 protein. The top ten clones hold roughly a tenth of a sample with approximately 62,000 distinct CDR3 sequences, roughly 20% of them seen once. Input material: a population of CD138-negative cells sorted from bone marrow. The receptor source for this set is a donor aged 40 or older with multiple myeloma.

To note about this clonotype: A clone one base away is much larger, so this may be a read error. The rearrangement uses TRBV2 and TRBJ2-2; possible D gene TRBD2, 6 bases. This CDR3 has 12 residues. The germline V gene has CDR1 SNHLY and CDR2 FYNNEI. As DNA, the CDR3 is TGTGCCAGCAGTGATGGCTACCGGGAGCCGTTTTTT. Protein product: CASSDGYREPFF.

The table lists this clonotype with a few counts. A much larger clone lies one base from this, so it may be a read error. The chain uses TRBV7-9 and TRBJ2-2, with TRBD1 matching 9 bases. Trimming removed 6 bases from V and 7 bases from J; junction bases left unmatched: 9. This CDR3 has 15 amino acids. The germline gives CDR1 SEHNR, CDR2 FQNEAQ (reference sequence). DNA of the CDR3: TGTGCCAGCAGGGAATCGGGACAGGGCATCGGGGAGCTGTTTTTT. Its protein is CASRESGQGIGELFF.

This clonotype was counted at least ten times. The chain is built from TRBV28 and TRBJ1-5, with D uncertain. The CDR3 is 13 residues long. Trimming shortened V by 5 bases and J by 2 bases, and 7 bases separated the two germline ends. The germline gives CDR1 MDHEN, CDR2 SYDVKM. CDR3 region: CASSEVGNQPQHF. The CDR3 DNA sequence: TGTGCCAGCAGTGAAGTCGGCAATCAGCCCCAGCATTTT. The whole variable domain, filled in from reference TRBV28 and TRBJ1-5, reads DVKVTQSSRYLVKRTGEKVFLECVQDMDHENMFWYRQDPGLGLRLIYFSYDVKMKEKGDIPEGYSVSREKKERFSLILESASTNQTSMYLCASSEVGNQPQHFGDGTRLSIL.

This clonotype showed up many times. The gene calls are TRBV11-2 and TRBJ2-3; D might be TRBD1 (6 bases). Germline V gene data show CDR1 as SGHAT and CDR2 as FQNNGV. The CDR3 has 15 residues. V was cut by 0 bases and J by 4 bases, with 11 bases left in between. CDR3 in DNA: TGTGCCAGCAGCTTAGACAGGGGATTGGCAGATACGCAGTATTTT. Its translation is CASSLDRGLADTQYF.

This clonotype was seen at least ten times. The J gene is TRBJ2-2, the V gene TRBV2; D not resolved. Germline CDR1 is SNHLY and CDR2 is FYNNEI. The CDR3 sequence is 14 residues long. V was pared by 7 bases and J by 6 bases, with 15 bases between. The CDR3 region has the DNA TGTGCCAGCATCGAGCAACTTTTCTCCGGGGAGCTGTTTTTT. Translated, it gives CASIEQLFSGELFF.

Worth noting for this clonotype: Just one base apart from a much larger clone, this may be a read error. CDR3 loop: CASSGDGGADTQYF. CDR3 nucleotides: TGTGCCAGCAGTGGAGATGGGGGCGCAGATACGCAGTATTTT. The rearrangement uses TRBV2 and TRBJ2-3, with a possible D match to TRBD1 (6 bases). V was trimmed by 4 bases and J by 4 bases, leaving 12 bases between them. The germline V gene has CDR1 SNHLY and CDR2 FYNNEI. CDR3 length: 14 residues.

This clonotype was counted ten times or more. The V gene is TRBV6-2 or TRBV6-3, the J gene TRBJ2-1; TRBD2 matches 14 bases. Germline loops: CDR1 MNHEY, CDR2 SVGEGT. V dropped 5 bases and J dropped 8; count of bases not matched to a gene: 14. This CDR3 comprises 18 residues. For the CDR3, the DNA is TGTGCCAGCAGTCCACTACTCCGGACTAGCGGGAGGTTGTATGAGCAGTTCTTC. This codes for CASSPLLRTSGRLYEQFF.

In its sample, this clonotype was seen many times. J is TRBJ1-1 and V is TRBV29-1, with D uncertain. V gave up 2 bases and J gave up 4 bases, with 11 bases separating them. Germline CDR1 is SQVTM and CDR2 is ANQGSEA. This CDR3 comprises 13 residues. This chain's CDR3 is CSVEHGFGTEAFF. CDR3 in DNA: TGCAGCGTTGAACACGGATTTGGCACTGAAGCTTTCTTT. The full variable domain, in which reference TRBV29-1 and TRBJ1-1 provide the parts outside the CDR3, is SAVISQKPSRDICQRGTSLTIQCQVDSQVTMMFWYRQQPGQSLTLIATANQGSEATYESGFVIDKFPISRPNLTFSTLTVSNMSPEDSSIYLCSVEHGFGTEAFFGQGTRLTVV.

The chain couples TRBV7-2 to TRBJ2-1; 15 positions match TRBD2. After removal of 4 bases from V and 7 bases from J, the junction contained 2 bases not matched to a gene. The CDR3 contains 15 residues. In germline, CDR1 is SGHTA, CDR2 FQGNSA. CDR3 in amino acids: CASSWTSGGDNEQFF. The DNA for the CDR3 is TGTGCCAGCAGCTGGACTAGCGGGGGGGATAATGAGCAGTTCTTC. Using reference TRBV7-2 and TRBJ2-1 for the parts outside the CDR3, the full variable domain is GAGVSQSPSNKVTEKGKDVELRCDPISGHTALYWYRQSLGQGLEFLIYFQGNSAPDKSGLPSDRFSAERTGGSVSTLTIQRTQQEDSAVYLCASSWTSGGDNEQFFGPGTRLTVL.

The sample holds many counts of this clonotype. One end of the junction varies from germline; a read error may be responsible. The chain combines TRBV5-1 with TRBJ2-5; 12 bases map to TRBD2. In germline, CDR1 is SGHRS, CDR2 YFSETQ. The CDR3 is made up of 15 amino acids. CDR3 DNA sequence: TGTGCCAGCAGTTCCCTAGCGGGAGGGCCCGAGACCCAGTACTTC. It translates to CASSSLAGGPETQYF. The full variable domain, rest sourced from reference TRBV5-1 and TRBJ2-5, is KAGVTQTPRYLIKTRGQQVTLSCSPISGHRSVSWYQQTPGQGLQFLFEYFSETQRNKGNFPGRFSGRQFSNSRSEMNVSTLELGDSALYLCASSSLAGGPETQYFGPGTRLLVL.

In this sample, this clonotype turned up many times. The CDR3 region is CSGQREGRSEQFF. The DNA for the CDR3 is TGCAGTGGTCAGAGGGAGGGCCGTAGTGAGCAGTTCTTC. V usage is TRBV20-1 and J usage is TRBJ2-1; TRBD2 matches 7 bases. From germline, CDR1 is DFQATT and CDR2 SNEGSKA (reference sequence). The CDR3 covers 13 residues. The J segment lost 9 bases and the V segment lost 7 bases, leaving 12 bases of the junction unmatched.